This TCR beta chain was captured by sequencing in a study of T-cell memory formation after mild COVID-19. Study at large: Clustering of TCRs was largely donor specific.

The CDR3 has 16 amino acids. The germline CDR1 and CDR2 sequences are SGHVS and FNYEAQ. V was pared by 5 bases and J by 2 bases, with 17 bases between. Using its own MiXCR run on the 5' RACE reads, TCRdb lists one record per CDR3 protein. The sample has fewer than 140,000 distinct CDR3 sequences; 12% are singletons. This clonotype was counted only a few times. The receptor comes from an adult woman who had mild COVID-19 (a few samples of this study predate the infection). Cell type and time point are not known. This rearrangement joins TRBV7-6 to TRBJ2-3; D remains unclear. The sample was PBMCs or a T cell subset sorted from them (not recorded which). CDR3 residues: CASSPDRGSYTDTQYF. CDR3 nucleotides: TGTGCCAGCAGCCCAGACCGTGGCAGCTACACAGATACGCAGTATTTT.